This is a list of T cell receptor beta chains from one sample in a study of T-cell memory formation after mild COVID-19. TCRdb recomputed calls from the 5' RACE reads with MiXCR, one row per CDR3 protein. The sample has around 300,000 distinct CDR3 sequences; 8% to 10% are singletons. The sample consisted of PBMCs or a T cell subset sorted from them (not recorded which). These receptors originate from a man between 18 and 29 years old who had mild COVID-19 (a few samples of this study predate the infection). Cell type and time point are not known. Each CDR3 is given with its conserved first and last residue. Each record gives: J gene, clone size, V gene, D gene, CDR3 DNA, CDR3 protein. D genes are given only for firm matches. Expanded clones get a size class; other rows say once, few or many, or leave the size out.

>TRBJ2-5|few|TRBV12-3/TRBV12-4|TRBD2
TGTGCCAGCAGTACACTAGCGGGGGGGCCTTTTGGGACCCAGTACTTC
CASSTLAGGPFGTQYF
>TRBJ2-3|.|TRBV7-9|.
TGTGCCAGCAGCTCCCTTAACCCCCCGCTAGAAGATACGCAGTATTTT
CASSSLNPPLEDTQYF
>TRBJ1-1|few|TRBV6-2/TRBV6-3|.
TGTGCCAGCATGGAAGAGGGGTCGAACACTGAAGCTTTCTTT
CASMEEGSNTEAFF
>TRBJ1-4|.|TRBV2|TRBD1
TGTGCCAGCAGTACCCGCCGGGACAGGGACGAAAAACTGTTTTTT
CASSTRRDRDEKLFF
>TRBJ1-1|few|TRBV7-2|.
TGTGCCAGCAGCCTACGGGACCCGACTCCTCACACTGAAGCTTTCTTT
CASSLRDPTPHTEAFF
>TRBJ1-5|once|TRBV12-3/TRBV12-4|.
TGTGCCAGCAGTTTGATGGCGGGACAGCCCCAGCATTTT
CASSLMAGQPQHF
>TRBJ1-1|.|TRBV28|.
TGTGCCATGAAACAGGGGAACACTGAAGCTTTCTTT
CAMKQGNTEAFF
>TRBJ1-2|.|TRBV11-2|.
TGTGCCAGCAGTCCCGCGGCGGCAGTTTCACTTTATGGCTACACCTTC
CASSPAAAVSLYGYTF
>TRBJ2-7|few|TRBV20-1|.
TGCAGTGCTAGCGGGGGTAGTAACTCCTACGAGCAGTACTTC
CSASGGSNSYEQYF
>TRBJ2-1|many|TRBV18|TRBD1
TGTGCCAGCTCACCCCGGACAGGGAATAATGAGCAGTTCTTC
CASSPRTGNNEQFF
>TRBJ1-1|few|TRBV15|.
TGTGCCACCAGCAGAGATAGTTCGGGCGGGATCAAGGCTGAAGCTTTCTTT
CATSRDSSGGIKAEAFF
>TRBJ2-5|.|TRBV5-1|TRBD1
TGCGCCAGCAGCTCAGGGGGCGCAAAAGAGACCCAGTACTTC
CASSSGGAKETQYF
>TRBJ1-2|few|TRBV6-2/TRBV6-3|.
TGTGCCAGCAGTTACGCGGTCGCCTCGAGGGGCTACACCTTC
CASSYAVASRGYTF
>TRBJ2-1|.|TRBV20-1|.
TGCAGTGCTGCCACAGACAGAGACAATGAGCAGTTCTTC
CSAATDRDNEQFF
>TRBJ2-1|.|TRBV5-1|TRBD2
TGCGCCAGCAGCTTGGCTATTAGCGGGGTGGGGGAGCAGTTCTTC
CASSLAISGVGEQFF
>TRBJ1-1|.|TRBV19|TRBD1
TGTGCCAGTTGCATGGACAGGGGGGGAAAAATGAACACTGAAGCTTTCTTT
CASCMDRGGKMNTEAFF
>TRBJ2-1|many|TRBV7-9|.
TGTGCCAGCAGCTTAGACCGCAATGAGCAGTTCTTC
CASSLDRNEQFF
>TRBJ2-7|few|TRBV3-1|.
TGTGCCAGTGGTGGCCGAAGATCAGAGCAGTACTTC
CASGGRRSEQYF
>TRBJ2-7|few|TRBV28|.
TGTGCCAGCAGTTTAATCGAGGGGCCAGGGGAGCAGTACTTC
CASSLIEGPGEQYF
>TRBJ2-2|.|TRBV5-1|.
TGCGCCAGCAGCTTGGGTGGGGGAGTCACCGGGGAGCTGTTTTTT
CASSLGGGVTGELFF
>TRBJ1-3|.|TRBV5-6|.
TGTGCCAGCAGCTTGGTGGGTGATTCCGTGAACACCATATATTTT
CASSLVGDSVNTIYF
>TRBJ1-1|many|TRBV7-2|.
TGTGCCAGCAGCTTAGTTTTGGACACTGAAGCTTTCTTT
CASSLVLDTEAFF
>TRBJ2-1|many|TRBV7-2|.
TGTGCCAGCAGCTTAGTGGGCGGGCCCAGTCTCCACAATGAGCAGTTCTTC
CASSLVGGPSLHNEQFF
>TRBJ2-1|.|TRBV29-1|TRBD2
TGCAGCGTTCTAGCGGAAGTAAGCTCCTACAATGAGCAGTTCTTC
CSVLAEVSSYNEQFF
>TRBJ2-7|.|TRBV7-2|.
TGTGCCAGCAGCTTAGTGCGCGGACAGTCCTACGAGCAGTACTTC
CASSLVRGQSYEQYF
>TRBJ2-4|medium-sized|TRBV9|TRBD2
TGTGCCAGCAGCCCGACTAGCGGGGGGTCCCTCGTAGCCAAAAACATTCAGTACTTC
CASSPTSGGSLVAKNIQYF
>TRBJ2-7|few|TRBV5-1|TRBD1
TGCGCCAGCAGCTTGGGACAGGGTATCGACGAGCAGTACTTC
CASSLGQGIDEQYF
>TRBJ2-3|few|TRBV7-3|TRBD2
TGTGCCAGCAGCTTACTAGCGGGGGGTTCAGATACGCAGTATTTT
CASSLLAGGSDTQYF
>TRBJ2-1|.|TRBV20-1|.
TGCAGTGCGGCCAGACTTTTAGCCTACAATGAGCAGTTCTTC
CSAARLLAYNEQFF
>TRBJ1-2|few|TRBV6-5|.
TGTGCCAGCAGCCTCCTCAGCCGGACAGCTCCAAGGGTCGGCTACACCTTC
CASSLLSRTAPRVGYTF
>TRBJ2-3|few|TRBV5-1|.
TGCGCCAGCAGCCCCCTAGGGCCTAGCACAGATACGCAGTATTTT
CASSPLGPSTDTQYF
>TRBJ2-1|many|TRBV4-1|TRBD1
TGCGCCAGCAGCCCGCAGAGAGGGGGCCACTACAATGAGCAGTTCTTC
CASSPQRGGHYNEQFF
>TRBJ2-7|.|TRBV7-2|.
TGTGCCAGCAGCTTAAGACGGACACCCTCCTACGAGCAGTACTTC
CASSLRRTPSYEQYF
>TRBJ2-1|.|TRBV3-1|TRBD2
TGTGCCAGCAGCCCCCGCCACATGGGAGCGGGGGCTAACAATGAGCAGTTCTTC
CASSPRHMGAGANNEQFF
>TRBJ2-3|.|TRBV2|.
TGTGCCAGCAGTGCTAGGACAGTCACAGATACGCAGTATTTT
CASSARTVTDTQYF
>TRBJ1-2|many|TRBV12-3/TRBV12-4|.
TGTGCCAGCAGTTTGCTCCGCAGCTCCTATGGCTACACCTTC
CASSLLRSSYGYTF
>TRBJ2-1|many|TRBV5-1|.
TGCGCCAGCAGCTGGAGGGGGACAGTGGACGGGAATGAGCAGTTCTTC
CASSWRGTVDGNEQFF
>TRBJ2-2|.|TRBV4-3|TRBD1
TGCGCCAGCAGCCTGCGACAGGGGGACGGCGGGGAGCTGTTTTTT
CASSLRQGDGGELFF
>TRBJ2-1|many|TRBV7-2|.
TGTGCCAGCAGCTTAGGGGGGAGAGAAGAGTTCTTC
CASSLGGREEFF
>TRBJ2-7|.|TRBV7-2|.
TGTGCCAGCAGCTCAGGACAGCCCTACGTGCAGTACTTC
CASSSGQPYVQYF
>TRBJ2-5|many|TRBV20-1|.
TGCAGTACTGGTAGGGAGACCCAGTACTTC
CSTGRETQYF
>TRBJ1-5|many|TRBV12-3/TRBV12-4|.
TGTGCCAGCAGTTTAGAGGTGGGTCAGCCCCAGCATTTT
CASSLEVGQPQHF
>TRBJ1-1|many|TRBV29-1|.
TGCAGCGCCGAGGGGGTTGTGAACACTGAAGCTTTCTTT
CSAEGVVNTEAFF
>TRBJ2-3|.|TRBV7-2|.
TGTGCCAGCAGCCTCTCTTGGTCAGATACGCAGTATTTT
CASSLSWSDTQYF
>TRBJ2-1|many|TRBV11-2|TRBD2
TGTGCCAGCAGCCCCCGGACTAGCGGTTCTACTGAGCAGTTCTTC
CASSPRTSGSTEQFF
>TRBJ2-2|few|TRBV7-6|.
TGTGCCAGCAGACTAACTAGCTCGAACACCGGGGAGCTGTTTTTT
CASRLTSSNTGELFF